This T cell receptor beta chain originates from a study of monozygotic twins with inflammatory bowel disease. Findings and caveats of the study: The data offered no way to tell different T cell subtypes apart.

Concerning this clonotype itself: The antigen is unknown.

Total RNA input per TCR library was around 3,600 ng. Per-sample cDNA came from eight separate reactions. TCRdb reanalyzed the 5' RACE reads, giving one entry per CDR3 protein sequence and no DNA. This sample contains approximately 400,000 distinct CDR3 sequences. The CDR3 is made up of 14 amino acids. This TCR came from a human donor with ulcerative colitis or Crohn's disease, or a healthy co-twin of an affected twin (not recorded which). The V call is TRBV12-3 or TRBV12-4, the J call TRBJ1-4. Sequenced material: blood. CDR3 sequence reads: CASSSAAFLEKLFF.